This TCR beta chain was identified during a study of shared clonotypes between healthy human individuals. This clone came up once. This table comes from immunoSEQ multiplex PCR, and its TCRdb copy is limited to in-frame clones, with some not included. Among approximately 1.1 million clones listed, around three quarters were seen once. CDR1 is SGHNT and CDR2 is YENEEA in the germline V gene. Trimming stripped 1 base from V and 2 bases from J, with 11 bases between. The length of the CDR3 is 16 residues. The study drew all its donors from Caucasian adults living in Nashville, Tennessee. This receptor was identified in a man between 18 and 35 years old in good health. Some clones in this sample may be carry-over from other donors' samples. The genes are TRBV11-3 and TRBJ2-2, with TRBD1 as a possible D gene (6 bases). The sequencing input was memory CD4+ T cells from PBMCs. Subset of the sample: CD45RA-negative fraction. The CDR3 sequence: CASSLVRGHNTGELFF. CDR3 in DNA: TGTGCCAGCAGCTTAGTTAGGGGACACAACACCGGGGAGCTGTTTTTT.